This TCR beta chain was recorded in a study of post-analysis software for immune sequencing data. Study context: Recorded subtypes: relapsing-remitting, secondary progressive, progressive-relapsing; some patients unannotated.

Trimming left V 5 bases short and J 0 bases short, with 14 bases between. The CDR3 runs to 15 residues. Study results and limitations: Elevated frequency relative to controls characterized several TRBV segments in patients, TRBV5-6, TRBV5-1 and TRBV20-1 among them. For normalized Chao1 diversity, multiple sclerosis patients scored significantly lower than controls did.

Turning to this clonotype: Its antigen is undetermined.

The TCR beta cDNA libraries carried unique molecular identifiers. MiXCR, run by TCRdb on the PCR reads, gives a single entry per CDR3 protein. In the table there are about 820,000 distinct CDR3 sequences, approximately 50% of which are singletons. V usage is TRBV12-3 or TRBV12-4 and J usage is TRBJ2-7; TRBD2 might be the D (6 bases). The specimen sequenced was blood. The receptor's source is a girl aged 10 to 17 with multiple sclerosis. The chain's CDR3 is CASSPTWGDSYEQYF. DNA of the CDR3: TGTGCCAGCAGTCCGACCTGGGGGGACTCCTACGAGCAGTACTTC.